Listed here is a single TCR beta chain. This CDR3 is 16 amino acids long. Trimming at V came to 7 bases and at J to 7 bases, leaving 12 bases not matched to a gene. This entry comes from a study of T-cell reconstitution after alpha-beta-depleted transplantation in children. Unique molecular identifiers were used to barcode this TCRbeta library. Using its own MiXCR run on the PCR reads, TCRdb lists one record per CDR3 protein. The profile shows about 600,000 distinct CDR3 sequences, 10% of them singletons. This TCR was recovered from a human donor who donated a stem cell graft to a child with acute myeloid leukemia. V gene TRBV12-3 or TRBV12-4 combines with J gene TRBJ2-7; 14 bases align to TRBD2. The sample in question was PBMCs from the stem cell graft donor, obtained from the stem cell graft. CDR3 nucleotides: TGTGCCAGCAATACGGGACTAGCGGGGGCGTGGAAAGAGCAGTACTTC. This gives the protein CASNTGLAGAWKEQYF.